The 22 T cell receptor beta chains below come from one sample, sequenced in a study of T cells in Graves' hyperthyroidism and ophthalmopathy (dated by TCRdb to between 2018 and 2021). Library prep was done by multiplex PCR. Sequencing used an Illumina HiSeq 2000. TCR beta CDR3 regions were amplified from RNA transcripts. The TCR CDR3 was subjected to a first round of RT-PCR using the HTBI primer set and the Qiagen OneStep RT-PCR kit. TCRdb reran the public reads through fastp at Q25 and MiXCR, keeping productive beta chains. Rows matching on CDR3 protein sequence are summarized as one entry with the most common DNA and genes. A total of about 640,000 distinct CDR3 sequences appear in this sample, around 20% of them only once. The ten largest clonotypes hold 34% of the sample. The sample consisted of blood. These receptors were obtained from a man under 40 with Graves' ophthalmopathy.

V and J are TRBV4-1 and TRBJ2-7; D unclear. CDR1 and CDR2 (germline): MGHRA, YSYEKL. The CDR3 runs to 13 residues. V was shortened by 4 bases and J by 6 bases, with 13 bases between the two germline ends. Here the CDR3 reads CASSPTTFGEQYF. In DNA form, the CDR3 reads TGCGCCAGCAGCCCCACTACGTTCGGCGAGCAGTACTTC.

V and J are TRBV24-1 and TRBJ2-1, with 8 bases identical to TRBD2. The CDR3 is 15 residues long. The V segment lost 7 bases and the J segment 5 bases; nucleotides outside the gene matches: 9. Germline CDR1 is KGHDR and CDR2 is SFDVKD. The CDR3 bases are TGTGCCACCAGGGCCCCGGGACTAGAAAACAATGAGCAGTTCTTC. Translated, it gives CATRAPGLENNEQFF.

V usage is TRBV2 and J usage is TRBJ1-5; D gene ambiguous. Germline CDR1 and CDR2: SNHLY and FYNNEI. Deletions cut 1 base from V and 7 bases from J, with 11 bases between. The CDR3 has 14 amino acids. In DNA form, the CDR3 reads TGTGCCAGCAGTGAAGAAAAAGGACCCCAGCCCCAGCATTTT. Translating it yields CASSEEKGPQPQHF. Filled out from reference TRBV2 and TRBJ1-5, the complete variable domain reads EPEVTQTPSHQVTQMGQEVILRCVPISNHLYFYWYRQILGQKVEFLVSFYNNEISEKSEIFDDQFSVERPDGSNFTLKIRSTKLEDSAMYFCASSEEKGPQPQHFGDGTRLSIL.

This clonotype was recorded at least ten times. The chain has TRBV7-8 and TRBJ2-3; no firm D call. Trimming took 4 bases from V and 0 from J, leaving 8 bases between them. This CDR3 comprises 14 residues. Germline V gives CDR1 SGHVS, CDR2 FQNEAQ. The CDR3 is CASSSTHSTDTQYF. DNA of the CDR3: TGTGCCAGCAGCTCCACCCACAGCACAGATACGCAGTATTTT. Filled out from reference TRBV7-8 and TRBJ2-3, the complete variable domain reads GAGVSQSPRYKVAKRGQDVALRCDPISGHVSLFWYQQALGQGPEFLTYFQNEAQLDKSGLPSDRFFAERPEGSVSTLKIQRTQQEDSAVYLCASSSTHSTDTQYFGPGTRLTVL.

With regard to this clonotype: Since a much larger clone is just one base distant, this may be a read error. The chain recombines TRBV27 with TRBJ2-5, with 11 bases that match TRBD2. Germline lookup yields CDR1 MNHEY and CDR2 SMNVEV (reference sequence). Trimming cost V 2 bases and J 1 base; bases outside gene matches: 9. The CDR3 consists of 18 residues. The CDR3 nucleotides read TGTGCCAGCAGTTTAAGGGGTAGCGGGAGGGAAGCCCAAGAGACCCAGTACTTC. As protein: CASSLRGSGREAQETQYF.

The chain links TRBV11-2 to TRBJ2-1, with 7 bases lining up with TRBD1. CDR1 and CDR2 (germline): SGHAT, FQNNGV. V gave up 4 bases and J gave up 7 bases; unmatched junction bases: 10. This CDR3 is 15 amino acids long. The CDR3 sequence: CASSSNPGTVNEQFF. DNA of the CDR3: TGTGCCAGCAGCTCAAACCCCGGGACAGTGAATGAGCAGTTCTTC. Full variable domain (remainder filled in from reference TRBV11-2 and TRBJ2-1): EAGVAQSPRYKIIEKRQSVAFWCNPISGHATLYWYQQILGQGPKLLIQFQNNGVVDDSQLPKDRFSAERLKGVDSTLKIQPAKLEDSAVYLCASSSNPGTVNEQFFGPGTRLTVL.

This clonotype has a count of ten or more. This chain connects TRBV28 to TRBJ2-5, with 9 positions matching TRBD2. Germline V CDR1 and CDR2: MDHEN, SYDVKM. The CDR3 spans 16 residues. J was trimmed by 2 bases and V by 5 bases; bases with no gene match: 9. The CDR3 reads CASSPFSGRGQETQYF. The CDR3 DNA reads TGTGCCAGCAGTCCTTTTAGCGGGAGAGGGCAAGAGACCCAGTACTTC.

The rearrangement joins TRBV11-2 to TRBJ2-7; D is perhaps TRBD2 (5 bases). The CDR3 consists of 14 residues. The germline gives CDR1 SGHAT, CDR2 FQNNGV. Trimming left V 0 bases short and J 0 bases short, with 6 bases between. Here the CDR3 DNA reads TGTGCCAGCAGCTTAGATAGCGCCTCCTACGAGCAGTACTTC. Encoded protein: CASSLDSASYEQYF. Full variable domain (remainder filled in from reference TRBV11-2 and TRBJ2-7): EAGVAQSPRYKIIEKRQSVAFWCNPISGHATLYWYQQILGQGPKLLIQFQNNGVVDDSQLPKDRFSAERLKGVDSTLKIQPAKLEDSAVYLCASSLDSASYEQYFGPGTRLTVT.

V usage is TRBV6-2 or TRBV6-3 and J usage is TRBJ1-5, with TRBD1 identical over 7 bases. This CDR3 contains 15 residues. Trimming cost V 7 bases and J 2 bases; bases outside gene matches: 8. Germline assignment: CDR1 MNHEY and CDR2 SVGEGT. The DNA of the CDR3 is TGTGCCAGCACCCTGACAGGGAATGGCAATCAGCCCCAGCATTTT. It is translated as CASTLTGNGNQPQHF.

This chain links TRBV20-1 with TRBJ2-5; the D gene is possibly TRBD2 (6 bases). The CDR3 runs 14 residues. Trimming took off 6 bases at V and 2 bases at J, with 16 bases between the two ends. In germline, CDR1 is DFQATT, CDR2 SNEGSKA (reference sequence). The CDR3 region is CSARDGGRQETQYF. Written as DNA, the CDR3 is TGCAGTGCGAGGGACGGGGGTCGGCAAGAGACCCAGTACTTC.

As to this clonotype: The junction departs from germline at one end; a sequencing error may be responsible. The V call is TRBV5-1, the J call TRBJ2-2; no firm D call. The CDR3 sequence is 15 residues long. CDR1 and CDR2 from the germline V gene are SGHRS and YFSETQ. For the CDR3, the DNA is TGTGCCAGCAGCTTGACCGCGACATGGACCGGGGAGCTGTTTTTT. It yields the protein CASSLTATWTGELFF.

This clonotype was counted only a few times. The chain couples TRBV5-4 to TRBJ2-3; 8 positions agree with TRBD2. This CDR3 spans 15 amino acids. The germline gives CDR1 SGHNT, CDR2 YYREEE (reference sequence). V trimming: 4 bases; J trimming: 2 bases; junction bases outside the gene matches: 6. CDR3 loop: CASSPSGGATDTQYF. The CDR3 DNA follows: TGTGCCAGCAGCCCTTCGGGGGGGGCCACAGATACGCAGTATTTT.

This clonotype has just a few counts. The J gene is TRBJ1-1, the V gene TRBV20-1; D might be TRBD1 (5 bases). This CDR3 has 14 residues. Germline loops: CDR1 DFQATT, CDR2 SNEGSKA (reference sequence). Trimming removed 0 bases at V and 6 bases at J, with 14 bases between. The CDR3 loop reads CSARDRRGKPEAFF. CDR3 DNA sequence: TGCAGTGCTAGAGATAGGCGGGGGAAACCTGAAGCTTTCTTT.

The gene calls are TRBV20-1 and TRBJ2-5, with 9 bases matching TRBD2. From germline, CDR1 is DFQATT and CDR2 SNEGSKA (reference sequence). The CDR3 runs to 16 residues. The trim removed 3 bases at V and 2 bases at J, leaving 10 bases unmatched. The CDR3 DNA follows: TGCAGTGCTAGCCGCCCAGCGGGAGGACTGCAAGAGACCCAGTACTTC. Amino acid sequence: CSASRPAGGLQETQYF.

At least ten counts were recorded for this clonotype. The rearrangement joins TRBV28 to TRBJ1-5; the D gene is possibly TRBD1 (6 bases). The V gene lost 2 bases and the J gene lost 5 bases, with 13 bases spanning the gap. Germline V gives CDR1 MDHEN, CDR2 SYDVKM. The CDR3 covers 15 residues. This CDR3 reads CASSLQGPRDQPQHF. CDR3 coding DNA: TGTGCCAGCAGTTTACAGGGGCCGCGCGATCAGCCCCAGCATTTT.

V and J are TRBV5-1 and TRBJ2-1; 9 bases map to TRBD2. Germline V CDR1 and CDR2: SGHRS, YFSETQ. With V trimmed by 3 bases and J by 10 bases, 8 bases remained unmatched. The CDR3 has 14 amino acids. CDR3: CASSSTTSGLEQFF. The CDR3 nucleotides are TGCGCCAGCAGCTCCACAACTAGCGGGCTCGAGCAGTTCTTC. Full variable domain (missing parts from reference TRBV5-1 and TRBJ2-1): KAGVTQTPRYLIKTRGQQVTLSCSPISGHRSVSWYQQTPGQGLQFLFEYFSETQRNKGNFPGRFSGRQFSNSRSEMNVSTLELGDSALYLCASSSTTSGLEQFFGPGTRLTVL.

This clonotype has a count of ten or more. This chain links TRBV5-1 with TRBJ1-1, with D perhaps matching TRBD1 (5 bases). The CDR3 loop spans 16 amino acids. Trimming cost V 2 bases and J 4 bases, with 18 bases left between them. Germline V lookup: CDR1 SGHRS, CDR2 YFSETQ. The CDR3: CASSFSGSPLGTEAFF. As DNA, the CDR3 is TGCGCCAGCAGCTTCTCAGGGTCCCCCCTGGGCACTGAAGCTTTCTTT.

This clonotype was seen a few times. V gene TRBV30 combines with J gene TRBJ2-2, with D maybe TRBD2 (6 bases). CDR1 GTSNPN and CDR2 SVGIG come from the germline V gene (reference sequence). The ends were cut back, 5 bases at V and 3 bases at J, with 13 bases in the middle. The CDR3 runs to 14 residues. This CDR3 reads CAWLAGLYTGELFF. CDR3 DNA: TGTGCCTGGCTGGCGGGACTTTACACCGGGGAGCTGTTTTTT.

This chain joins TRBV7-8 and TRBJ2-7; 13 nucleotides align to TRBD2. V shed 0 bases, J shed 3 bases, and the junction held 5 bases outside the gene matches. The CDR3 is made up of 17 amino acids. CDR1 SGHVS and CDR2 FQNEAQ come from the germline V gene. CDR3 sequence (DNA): TGTGCCAGCAGCTTAGCGTATAGGACTAGCGGGAGCTACGAGCAGTACTTC. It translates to CASSLAYRTSGSYEQYF.

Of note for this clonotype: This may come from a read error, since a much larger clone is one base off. The CDR3: CSARVPTGGNLNEQFF. The CDR3 bases are TGCAGTGCTAGAGTCCCGACGGGCGGGAACTTAAATGAGCAGTTCTTC. The chain uses TRBV20-1 and TRBJ2-1, with D possibly TRBD2 on 6 matching bases. Germline CDR1 and CDR2: DFQATT and SNEGSKA (reference sequence). V was clipped by 1 base and J by 7 bases, with 20 bases between them. The CDR3 sequence is 16 residues long.

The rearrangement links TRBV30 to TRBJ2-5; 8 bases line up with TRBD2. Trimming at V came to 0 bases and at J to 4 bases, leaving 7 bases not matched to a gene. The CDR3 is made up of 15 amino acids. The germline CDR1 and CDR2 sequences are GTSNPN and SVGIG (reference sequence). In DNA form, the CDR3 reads TGTGCCTGGAGTGTAAGCGGGAGATGGGGAGAGACCCAGTACTTC. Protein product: CAWSVSGRWGETQYF.

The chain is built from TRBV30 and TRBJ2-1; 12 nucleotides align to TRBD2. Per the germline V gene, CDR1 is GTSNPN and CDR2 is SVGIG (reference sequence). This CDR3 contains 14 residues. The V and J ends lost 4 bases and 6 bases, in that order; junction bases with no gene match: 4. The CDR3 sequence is CAWTSGRGSNEQFF. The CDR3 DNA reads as TGTGCCTGGACTAGCGGGAGGGGCTCCAATGAGCAGTTCTTC.